The T cell receptor (beta chain) described here comes from a study of CD8 T cells in ankylosing spondylitis. Study-wide results and limits: Disease-associated clonotypes exhibited CD8+ identity and were relatively infrequent in peripheral blood. Blood from ankylosing spondylitis patients appeared to carry a characteristic eight-variant TCR beta motif. Several of the motif variants were reported before in synovial fluid and blood from reactive arthritis. From matched ankylosing spondylitis synovial fluid, disease-linked clones were reportedly recovered at significantly enriched levels.

This clonotype has more than one count but fewer than ten. Its specificity is not known. Libraries for TCR beta were made by quantitative 5'-RACE with molecular barcodes. TCRdb redid the calling of the 5' RACE reads with MiXCR, one entry per CDR3 protein. The table records a few hundred thousand distinct CDR3 sequences, roughly 18% of them present only once. Germline V CDR1 and CDR2: DFQATT, SNEGSKA (reference sequence). V lost 3 bases and J lost 6; bases outside the gene matches: 5. The CDR3 loop spans 14 amino acids. This rearrangement joins TRBV20-1 to TRBJ1-6, with TRBD1 matching over 7 bases. This TCR was recovered from a male donor with ankylosing spondylitis. Sequences were obtained from blood, either unsorted or a sorted T cell fraction (not recorded which). CDR3 coding DNA: TGCAGTGCTAGTAACAGGGGTGGTAATTCACCCCTCCACTTT. Residues: CSASNRGGNSPLHF.